The next 8 T cell receptor beta chains were all read from a single sample in a study of blood T cell repertoires in COVID-19. Only in-frame clones appear in the TCRdb table, and some are missing; sequencing was by immunoSEQ multiplex PCR. The sample holds more than 150,000 clones; 90% are singletons and the top ten take approximately 0.64%. Sequences were obtained from peripheral blood. These receptors were taken from a man in his fifties with acute or convalescent COVID-19.

A word on this clone: Other DNA sequences from this sample encode an identical CDR3 as well. V is TRBV29-1 and J is TRBJ2-2; 7 bases are a match to TRBD1. The CDR3 runs to 14 residues. The trim removed 6 bases at V and 0 bases at J, leaving 4 bases unmatched. Germline CDR1 and CDR2: SQVTM and ANQGSEA. CDR3 nucleotides: TGCAGCGTCCGACAGGGTTCGAACACCGGGGAGCTGTTTTTT. Translation gives CSVRQGSNTGELFF.

V and J are TRBV4-1 and TRBJ1-3; D not certain. CDR1 is MGHRA and CDR2 is YSYEKL in the germline V gene. This CDR3 spans 16 amino acids. Trimming took 1 base from V and 1 from J, leaving 11 bases between them. The CDR3 here is CASSQVFQVSGNTIYF. The CDR3 coding sequence is TGCGCCAGCAGCCAAGTTTTTCAGGTTTCTGGAAACACCATATATTTT.

The gene calls are TRBV7-2 and TRBJ1-5; maybe TRBD1 (5 bases). Germline V gene sequence: CDR1 SGHTA, CDR2 FQGNSA. The CDR3 loop spans 17 amino acids. V dropped 5 bases and J dropped 0 bases, with 17 bases sitting between them. The CDR3 loop is CASSPWGGVFSNQPQHF. In DNA, the CDR3 is TGTGCCAGCAGCCCGTGGGGGGGGGTGTTTAGCAATCAGCCCCAGCATTTT.

This clone is a singleton in its sample. This sequence joins TRBV5-1 and TRBJ1-2; TRBD1 matches 9 bases. The CDR3 has 14 residues. The V gene's germline CDR1 is SGHRS and CDR2 YFSETQ. V shed 4 bases, J shed 9 bases, and the junction held 10 bases outside the gene matches. DNA for the CDR3: TGCGCCAGCAGCGACGGACAGGGGATGTATCGCTACACCTTC. Translated, it gives CASSDGQGMYRYTF.

The gene calls are TRBV5-1 and TRBJ2-7; 11 positions match TRBD1. Per germline, CDR1 SGHRS and CDR2 YFSETQ. Unmatched junction bases numbered 7, after V lost 4 bases and J lost 4 bases. The CDR3 spans 15 residues. Here the CDR3 reads CASSRGQGAFYEQYF. The CDR3 DNA sequence: TGCGCCAGCAGCCGAGGACAGGGGGCTTTTTACGAGCAGTACTTC. Drawing the rest from reference TRBV5-1 and TRBJ2-7, the complete variable domain is KAGVTQTPRYLIKTRGQQVTLSCSPISGHRSVSWYQQTPGQGLQFLFEYFSETQRNKGNFPGRFSGRQFSNSRSEMNVSTLELGDSALYLCASSRGQGAFYEQYFGPGTRLTVT.

This clone was counted between two and nine times. The chain is built from TRBV7-3 and TRBJ1-3; D not certain. The CDR3 is made up of 14 amino acids. Between the trimmed V and J ends, which lost 5 bases and 0 bases, there was a span of 8 bases. Germline CDR1 reads SGHTA; CDR2 reads FQGTGA. The CDR3 sequence: CASSPDNSGNTIYF. The CDR3 bases are TGTGCCAGCAGCCCAGACAACTCTGGAAACACCATATATTTT.

This clone occurred a few times. The gene calls are TRBV27 and TRBJ2-5, with D perhaps matching TRBD2 (6 bases). The germline gives CDR1 MNHEY, CDR2 SMNVEV (reference sequence). V gave up 7 bases and J gave up 5 bases, with 20 bases separating them. The CDR3 is made up of 15 amino acids. CDR3 nucleotide sequence: TGTGCCAGCAATGAAGGACCGGGACTCACGGAGACCCAGTACTTC. Its protein product is CASNEGPGLTETQYF.

The chain has TRBV6-1 and TRBJ1-5; tentative D call: TRBD1 (5 bases). V shed 2 bases and J shed 6 bases, with 14 bases lying between them. CDR1 MNHNS and CDR2 SASEGT come from the germline V gene. The CDR3 runs 15 residues. CDR3 sequence reads: CASSEFGQGSQPQHF. In DNA form, the CDR3 reads TGTGCCAGCAGTGAATTTGGGCAGGGTTCTCAGCCCCAGCATTTT.